Below are 16 T cell receptor beta chains sequenced from a single sample in a study of shared clonotypes between healthy human individuals. Positive CCR7 selection of CD45RO-negative cells yielded the naive CD8 cells, and terminally differentiated effector memory CD45RA+ cells were excluded. Produced via immunoSEQ multiplex PCR; TCRdb's table is partial and in-frame only. The sample carries under 700,000 clones, about 95% recorded once. Sequenced material: naive CD8+ T cells sorted from blood. These receptors all stem from a young woman in good health.

The CDR3 sequence: CASSAHISPGQGGYGYTF. The CDR3 coding sequence is TGTGCCAGCAGTGCCCACATCTCCCCGGGACAGGGGGGTTATGGCTACACCTTC. V is TRBV28 and J is TRBJ1-2; 11 bases fit TRBD1. The V and J ends lost 5 bases and 5 bases, in that order; junction bases with no gene match: 16. The CDR3 spans 18 residues. The V gene's germline CDR1 is MDHEN and CDR2 SYDVKM.

This chain joins TRBV5-6 and TRBJ2-4; 7 positions agree with TRBD2. J gave up 8 bases and V 5 bases, and 7 bases lay outside the gene matches. Germline V gene sequence: CDR1 SGHDT, CDR2 YYEEEE. The CDR3 totals 13 residues. The DNA of the CDR3 is TGTGCCAGCAGTTCCGCGGGGGTGGACATTCAGTACTTC. Translating gives CASSSAGVDIQYF.

The gene calls are TRBV27 and TRBJ2-7; 7 bases match TRBD2. V was clipped by 9 bases and J by 0 bases; unmatched bases: 8. This CDR3 has 14 amino acids. The V gene's germline CDR1 is MNHEY and CDR2 SMNVEV (reference sequence). In DNA form, the CDR3 reads TGTGCCAGTAGCACCCGGGACTACTCCTACGAGCAGTACTTC. This translates into CASSTRDYSYEQYF.

The V and J genes are TRBV6-5 and TRBJ1-2; no reliable D call. Germline V gene sequence: CDR1 MNHEY, CDR2 SVGAGI. Trimming left V 4 bases short and J 6 bases short, with 6 bases between. CDR3 length: 11 residues. CDR3 DNA: TGTGCCAGCAGTTCTGGTGATGGCTACACCTTC. Amino acids: CASSSGDGYTF.

In the case of this clone: The sample contains more than one DNA sequence encoding this CDR3. This chain links TRBV5-6 with TRBJ1-2; D gene ambiguous. V shed 0 bases and J shed 3 bases, with 6 bases lying between them. CDR3 length equals 13 residues. From germline, CDR1 is SGHDT and CDR2 YYEEEE. The CDR3 DNA reads as TGTGCCAGCAGCTTGGGAGGGTACTATGGCTACACCTTC. Encoded protein: CASSLGGYYGYTF.

The rearrangement uses TRBV9 and TRBJ2-1; D perhaps matches TRBD1 (6 bases). Germline-derived CDR1 and CDR2 are SGDLS and YYNGEE. The CDR3 length is 14 residues. The V gene lost 4 bases and the J gene lost 2 bases, with 10 bases spanning the gap. The CDR3 sequence is CASSPWDTYNEQFF. Written as DNA, the CDR3 is TGTGCCAGCAGCCCATGGGACACCTACAATGAGCAGTTCTTC.

The gene calls are TRBV30 and TRBJ1-5, with TRBD1 matching 10 bases. Unmatched junction bases numbered 6, after V lost 2 bases and J lost 5 bases. The germline gives CDR1 GTSNPN, CDR2 SVGIG (reference sequence). This CDR3 has 15 amino acids. The CDR3 sequence: CAWSTSGQGDQPQHF. In DNA, the CDR3 is TGTGCCTGGAGTACCTCAGGACAGGGGGATCAGCCCCAGCATTTT.

The chain links TRBV30 to TRBJ2-7, with D possibly being TRBD2 (6 bases). Germline lookup yields CDR1 GTSNPN and CDR2 SVGIG (reference sequence). Between the trimmed V and J ends, which lost 2 bases and 0 bases, there was a span of 17 bases. The CDR3 length is 16 residues. The CDR3 reads CAWSPRGTLSSYEQYF. The CDR3, as DNA: TGTGCCTGGAGTCCACGGGGGACCTTGAGCTCCTACGAGCAGTACTTC.

The chain couples TRBV27 to TRBJ1-5; the match to TRBD1 covers 10 bases. Germline V gene lookup returns CDR1 MNHEY and CDR2 SMNVEV (reference sequence). CDR3 length equals 14 residues. The junction had 5 bases not matched to a gene; V was cut back by 5 bases and J by 7 bases. This chain's CDR3 is CASSTTGGWQPQHF. In DNA form, the CDR3 reads TGTGCCAGCAGTACGACAGGGGGCTGGCAGCCCCAGCATTTT.

The count of this clone is one. The rearrangement joins TRBV6-5 to TRBJ1-4, with a possible D match to TRBD1 (5 bases). The CDR3 sequence is 14 residues long. The V gene's germline CDR1 is MNHEY and CDR2 SVGAGI. The V gene lost 0 bases and the J gene lost 8 bases, with 10 bases spanning the gap. CDR3 coding DNA: TGTGCCAGCAGTTACTCCCGGGACGGAGAAAAACTGTTTTTT. As protein: CASSYSRDGEKLFF.

This chain joins TRBV27 and TRBJ1-1, with D perhaps TRBD1 (5 bases). Per the germline V gene, CDR1 is MNHEY and CDR2 is SMNVEV (reference sequence). The CDR3 runs to 15 residues. V gave up 3 bases and J gave up 4 bases, with 15 bases separating them. As DNA, the CDR3 is TGTGCCAGCAGTTTGGGTGGGGAGGGGCCCACTGAAGCTTTCTTT. This translates into CASSLGGEGPTEAFF.

The chain recombines TRBV5-4 with TRBJ1-1; D uncertain. Trimming took off 0 bases at V and 4 bases at J, with 10 bases between the two ends. The germline gives CDR1 SGHNT, CDR2 YYREEE (reference sequence). The CDR3 sequence is 14 residues long. For the CDR3, the DNA is TGTGCCAGCAGCTTGGGTTGGGGAAGCACTGAAGCTTTCTTT. It codes for CASSLGWGSTEAFF.

This chain connects TRBV21-1 to TRBJ2-2; the table's D call TRBD2 went unverified against the DNA. TRBV21-1 is deemed a pseudogene. This CDR3 has 17 residues. This CDR3 is CASKGLAGGPFPGELFF. The CDR3 bases are TGTGCCAGCAAGGGACTAGCGGGAGGGCCATTTCCCGGGGAGCTGTTTTTT.

The rearrangement links TRBV2 to TRBJ2-5; 7 bases match TRBD2. Germline assignment: CDR1 SNHLY and CDR2 FYNNEI. Trimming removed 1 base from V and 5 bases from J; junction bases left unmatched: 19. The CDR3 covers 19 residues. The CDR3 sequence is CASSEEETSYGGGSETQYF. In DNA form, the CDR3 reads TGTGCCAGCAGTGAAGAAGAGACTAGCTATGGGGGGGGGAGCGAGACCCAGTACTTC. Full variable domain (rest looked up from reference TRBV2 and TRBJ2-5): EPEVTQTPSHQVTQMGQEVILRCVPISNHLYFYWYRQILGQKVEFLVSFYNNEISEKSEIFDDQFSVERPDGSNFTLKIRSTKLEDSAMYFCASSEEETSYGGGSETQYFGPGTRLLVL.

The chain uses TRBV13 and TRBJ2-3, with D hard to call. Germline V gene sequence: CDR1 PRHDT, CDR2 FYEKMQ (reference sequence). V lost 5 bases, J lost 6 bases, and 12 bases lay in between. This CDR3 is built from 13 residues. CDR3 residues: CASSAPVMDTQYF. DNA of the CDR3: TGTGCCAGCAGCGCCCCGGTCATGGATACGCAGTATTTT.

The chain uses TRBV9 and TRBJ1-2; D is unclear. This CDR3 comprises 15 residues. Germline V gene data show CDR1 as SGDLS and CDR2 as YYNGEE. Trimming removed 0 bases from V and 5 bases from J, with 14 bases in between. The CDR3 spells CASSVEAETVYGYTF. The DNA for the CDR3 is TGTGCCAGCAGCGTAGAGGCCGAGACCGTTTATGGCTACACCTTC.